This T cell receptor beta chain originates from a study of blood T cell repertoires in COVID-19. This CDR3 spans 15 amino acids. Germline assignment: CDR1 MDHEN and CDR2 SYDVKM. V dropped 7 bases and J dropped 0 bases, with 13 bases sitting between them. TCRdb's copy holds only in-frame clones and misses some; the assay was immunoSEQ multiplex PCR. Here the sample spans 90,000 to 150,000 clones, about 83% being singletons. The chain is built from TRBV28 and TRBJ1-3; D remains ambiguous. This receptor was taken from a man in his 60s with acute or convalescent COVID-19. Sequenced input: peripheral blood. CDR3 protein: CASTPEGFSGNTIYF. CDR3 bases: TGTGCCAGCACCCCAGAGGGCTTCTCTGGAAACACCATATATTTT.